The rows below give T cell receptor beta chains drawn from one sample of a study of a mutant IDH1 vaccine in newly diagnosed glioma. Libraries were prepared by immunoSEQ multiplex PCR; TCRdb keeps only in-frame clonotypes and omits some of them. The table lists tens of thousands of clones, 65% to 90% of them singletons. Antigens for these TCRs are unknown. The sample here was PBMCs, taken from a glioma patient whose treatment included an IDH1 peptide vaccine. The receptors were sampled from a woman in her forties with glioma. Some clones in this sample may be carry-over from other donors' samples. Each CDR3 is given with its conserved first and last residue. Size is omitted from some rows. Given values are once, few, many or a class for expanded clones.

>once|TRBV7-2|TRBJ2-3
CASSLQGAQYF
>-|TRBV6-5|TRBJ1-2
CASSYSISGNNYGYTF
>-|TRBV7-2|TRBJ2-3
CASSDTISTDTQYF
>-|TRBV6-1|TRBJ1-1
CASSESGGVATEAFF
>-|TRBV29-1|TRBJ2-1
CSDRLAGVEQFF
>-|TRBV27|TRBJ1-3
CASSLTGYGNTIYF
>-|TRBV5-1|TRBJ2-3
CASSFRPGLGSATDTQYF
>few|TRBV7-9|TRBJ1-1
CASSLEVGGNTEAFF
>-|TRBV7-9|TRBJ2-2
CASSLGTGLTGELFF
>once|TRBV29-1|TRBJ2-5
CSVVKNQETQYF
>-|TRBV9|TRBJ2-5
CASSASLGGPGETQYF
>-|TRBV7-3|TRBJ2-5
CASSLGVVETQYF
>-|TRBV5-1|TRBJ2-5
CASSLEPGAREAQYF
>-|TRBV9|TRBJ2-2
CASNQRGGYGGELFF
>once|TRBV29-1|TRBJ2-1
CSVRRGSYNEQFF
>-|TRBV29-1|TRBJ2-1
CSVEAYRGASGSGESYNEQFF
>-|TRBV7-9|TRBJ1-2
CASSLTNNYGYTF
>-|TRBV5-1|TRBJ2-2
CASRIIPGHDTGELFF
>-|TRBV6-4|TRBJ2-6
CASSGTGGSGANVLTF
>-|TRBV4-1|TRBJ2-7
CASSQETSGRGYEQYF
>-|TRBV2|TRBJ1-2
CATPKQGSVDGYTF
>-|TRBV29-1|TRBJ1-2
CSVEAPTGYGYTF
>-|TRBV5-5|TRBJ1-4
CASSPETGTTNEKLFF
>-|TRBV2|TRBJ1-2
CASSVSSDHGGYGYTF
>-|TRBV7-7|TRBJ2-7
CASSPGWDGSYEQYF
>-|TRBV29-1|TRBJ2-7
CSVYGGAFASYEQYF
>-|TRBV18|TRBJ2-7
CASSRGQLGTGGNEQYF
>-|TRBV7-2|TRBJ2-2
CASSSQGYTGELFF
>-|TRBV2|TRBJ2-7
CAEGRDSYEQYF
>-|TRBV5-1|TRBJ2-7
CASSPYMNSYEQYF
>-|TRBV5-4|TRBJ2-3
CASSSISDTQYF
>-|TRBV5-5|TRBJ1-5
CASSPVRRNQPQHF
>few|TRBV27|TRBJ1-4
CASSLGQGYREKLFF